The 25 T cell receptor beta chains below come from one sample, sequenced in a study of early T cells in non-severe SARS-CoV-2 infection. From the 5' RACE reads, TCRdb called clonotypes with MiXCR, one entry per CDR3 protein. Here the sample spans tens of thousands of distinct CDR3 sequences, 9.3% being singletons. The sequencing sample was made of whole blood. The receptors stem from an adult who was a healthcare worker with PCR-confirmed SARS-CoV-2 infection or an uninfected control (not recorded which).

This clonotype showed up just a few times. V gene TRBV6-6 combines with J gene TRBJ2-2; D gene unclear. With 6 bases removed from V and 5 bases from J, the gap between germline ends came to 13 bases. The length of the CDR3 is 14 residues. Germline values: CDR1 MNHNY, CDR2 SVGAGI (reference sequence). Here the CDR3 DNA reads TGTGCCAGCAGGGGCCCGATGGTTACCGGGGAGCTGTTTTTT. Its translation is CASRGPMVTGELFF.

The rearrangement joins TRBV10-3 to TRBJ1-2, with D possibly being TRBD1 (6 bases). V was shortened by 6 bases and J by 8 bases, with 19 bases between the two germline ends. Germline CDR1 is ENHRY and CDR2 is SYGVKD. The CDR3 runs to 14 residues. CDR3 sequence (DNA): TGTGCCATCAGCCCACAGGGTCCCGGTATGGGCTACACCTTC. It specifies CAISPQGPGMGYTF.

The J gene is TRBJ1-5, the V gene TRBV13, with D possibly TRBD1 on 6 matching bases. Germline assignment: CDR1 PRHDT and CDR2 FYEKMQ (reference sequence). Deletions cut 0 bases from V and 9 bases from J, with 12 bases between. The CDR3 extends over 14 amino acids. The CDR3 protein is CASSLGLQGGPQHF. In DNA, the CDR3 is TGTGCCAGCAGCTTAGGCCTACAGGGAGGGCCCCAGCATTTT.

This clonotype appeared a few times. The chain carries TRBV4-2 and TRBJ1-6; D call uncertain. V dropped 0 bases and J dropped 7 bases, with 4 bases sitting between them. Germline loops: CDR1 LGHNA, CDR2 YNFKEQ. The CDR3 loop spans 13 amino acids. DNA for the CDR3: TGTGCCAGCAGCCAAGAAAGGAATTCACCCCTCCACTTT. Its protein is CASSQERNSPLHF.

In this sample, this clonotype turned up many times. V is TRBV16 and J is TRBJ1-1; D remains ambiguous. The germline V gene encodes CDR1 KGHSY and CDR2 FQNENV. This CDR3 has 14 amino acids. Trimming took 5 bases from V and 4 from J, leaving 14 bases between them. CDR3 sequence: CASSAYNLGTEAFF. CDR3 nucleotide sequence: TGTGCCAGCAGCGCGTACAATTTGGGCACTGAAGCTTTCTTT. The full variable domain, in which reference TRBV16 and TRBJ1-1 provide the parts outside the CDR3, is GEEVAQTPKHLVRGEGQKAKLYCAPIKGHSYVFWYQQVLKNEFKFLISFQNENVFDETGMPKERFSAKCLPNSPCSLEIQATKLEDSAVYFCASSAYNLGTEAFFGQGTRLTVV.

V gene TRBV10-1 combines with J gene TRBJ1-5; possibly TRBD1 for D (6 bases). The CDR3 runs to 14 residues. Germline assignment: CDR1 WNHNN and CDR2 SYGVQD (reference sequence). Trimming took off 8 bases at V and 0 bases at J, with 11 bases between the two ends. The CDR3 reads CASGNRVSNQPQHF. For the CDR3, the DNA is TGCGCCAGCGGGAACAGGGTTAGCAATCAGCCCCAGCATTTT.

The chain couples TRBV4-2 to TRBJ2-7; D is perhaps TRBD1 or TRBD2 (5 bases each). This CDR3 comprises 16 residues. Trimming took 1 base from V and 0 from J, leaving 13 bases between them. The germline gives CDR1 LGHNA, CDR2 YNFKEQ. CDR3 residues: CASSQGGLGSSYEQYF. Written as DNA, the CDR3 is TGTGCCAGCAGCCAAGGGGGGTTGGGCTCCTCCTACGAGCAGTACTTC.

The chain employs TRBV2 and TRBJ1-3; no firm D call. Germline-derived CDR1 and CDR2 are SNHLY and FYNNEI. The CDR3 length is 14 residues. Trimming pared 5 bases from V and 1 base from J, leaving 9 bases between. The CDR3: CASSRGTSGNTIYF. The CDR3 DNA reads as TGTGCCAGCAGTAGAGGAACATCTGGAAACACCATATATTTT.

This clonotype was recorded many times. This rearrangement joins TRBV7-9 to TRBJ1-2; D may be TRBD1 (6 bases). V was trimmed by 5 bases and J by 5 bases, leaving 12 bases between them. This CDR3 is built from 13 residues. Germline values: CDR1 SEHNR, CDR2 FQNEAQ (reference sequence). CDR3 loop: CASSTDSFYGYTF. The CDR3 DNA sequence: TGTGCCAGCAGCACGGACAGCTTTTATGGCTACACCTTC.

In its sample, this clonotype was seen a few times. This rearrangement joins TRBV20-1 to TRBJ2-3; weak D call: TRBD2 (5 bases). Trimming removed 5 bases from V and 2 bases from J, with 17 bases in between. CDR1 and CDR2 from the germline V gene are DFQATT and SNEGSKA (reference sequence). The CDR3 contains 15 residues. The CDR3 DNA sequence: TGCAGTGCTCCCCTGGACGGAGGATTCACAGATACGCAGTATTTT. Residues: CSAPLDGGFTDTQYF.

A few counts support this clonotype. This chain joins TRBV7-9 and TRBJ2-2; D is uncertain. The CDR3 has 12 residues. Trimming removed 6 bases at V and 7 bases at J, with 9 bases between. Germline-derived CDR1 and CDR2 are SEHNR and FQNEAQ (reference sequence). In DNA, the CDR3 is TGTGCCAGCAGGGTGGAGCTCGGGGAGCTGTTTTTT. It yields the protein CASRVELGELFF.

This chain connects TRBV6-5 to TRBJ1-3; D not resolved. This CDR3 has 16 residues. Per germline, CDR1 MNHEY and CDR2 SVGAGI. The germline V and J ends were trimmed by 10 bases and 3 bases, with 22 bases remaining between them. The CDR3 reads CATSPEDPRLGNTIYF. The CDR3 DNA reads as TGTGCCACCAGCCCCGAGGACCCACGGCTTGGAAACACCATATATTTT.

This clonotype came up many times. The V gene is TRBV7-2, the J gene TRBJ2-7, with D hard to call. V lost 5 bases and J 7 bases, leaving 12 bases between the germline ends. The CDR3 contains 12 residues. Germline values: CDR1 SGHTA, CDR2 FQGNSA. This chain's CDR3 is CASSPQEREQYF. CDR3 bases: TGTGCCAGCAGCCCTCAGGAAAGGGAGCAGTACTTC.

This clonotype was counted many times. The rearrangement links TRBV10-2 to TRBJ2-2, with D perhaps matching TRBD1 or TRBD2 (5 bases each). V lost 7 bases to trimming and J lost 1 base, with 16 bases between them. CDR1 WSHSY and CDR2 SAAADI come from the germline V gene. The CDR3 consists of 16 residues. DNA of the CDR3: TGCGCCAGCACTCCCCGTTTGGGGGAGAACACCGGGGAGCTGTTTTTT. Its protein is CASTPRLGENTGELFF.

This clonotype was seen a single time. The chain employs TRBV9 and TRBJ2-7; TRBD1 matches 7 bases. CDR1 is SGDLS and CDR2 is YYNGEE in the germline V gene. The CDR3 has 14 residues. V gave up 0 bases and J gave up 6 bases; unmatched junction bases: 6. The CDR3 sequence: CASSVEGAVGEQYF. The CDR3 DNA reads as TGTGCCAGCAGCGTAGAGGGGGCCGTTGGCGAGCAGTACTTC.

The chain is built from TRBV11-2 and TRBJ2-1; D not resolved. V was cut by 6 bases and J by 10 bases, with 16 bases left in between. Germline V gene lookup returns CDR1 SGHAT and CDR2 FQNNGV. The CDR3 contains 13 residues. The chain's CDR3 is CASRRLGGREQFF. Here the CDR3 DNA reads TGTGCCAGCAGGAGGTTGGGCGGAAGGGAGCAGTTCTTC.

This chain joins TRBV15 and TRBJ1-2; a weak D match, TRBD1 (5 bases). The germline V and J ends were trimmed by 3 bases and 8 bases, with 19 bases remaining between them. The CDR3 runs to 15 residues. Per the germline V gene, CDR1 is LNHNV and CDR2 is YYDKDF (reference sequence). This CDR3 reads CATSSRSGGINGYTF. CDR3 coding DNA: TGTGCCACCAGCAGCCGATCTGGGGGTATCAACGGCTACACCTTC. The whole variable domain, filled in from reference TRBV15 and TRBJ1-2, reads DAMVIQNPRYQVTQFGKPVTLSCSQTLNHNVMYWYQQKSSQAPKLLFHYYDKDFNNEADTPDNFQSRRPNTSFCFLDIRSPGLGDTAMYLCATSSRSGGINGYTFGSGTRLTVV.

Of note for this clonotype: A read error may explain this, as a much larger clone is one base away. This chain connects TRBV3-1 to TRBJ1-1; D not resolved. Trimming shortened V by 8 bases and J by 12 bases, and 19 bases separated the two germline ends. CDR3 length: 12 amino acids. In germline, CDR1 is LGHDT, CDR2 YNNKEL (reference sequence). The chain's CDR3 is CASGRSALRTFF. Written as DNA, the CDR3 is TGTGCCAGCGGCCGGTCGGCGTTGCGGACTTTCTTT. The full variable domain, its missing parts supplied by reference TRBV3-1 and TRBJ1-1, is DTAVSQTPKYLVTQMGNDKSIKCEQNLGHDTMYWYKQDSKKFLKIMFSYNNKELIINETVPNRFSPKSPDKAHLNLHINSLELGDSAVYFCASGRSALRTFFGQGTRLTVV.

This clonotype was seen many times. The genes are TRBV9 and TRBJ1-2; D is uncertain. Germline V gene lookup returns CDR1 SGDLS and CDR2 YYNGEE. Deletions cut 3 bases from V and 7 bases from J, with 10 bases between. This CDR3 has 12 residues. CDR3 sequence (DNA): TGTGCCAGCAGCGAACCGACAAGTGGCTACACCTTC. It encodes CASSEPTSGYTF.

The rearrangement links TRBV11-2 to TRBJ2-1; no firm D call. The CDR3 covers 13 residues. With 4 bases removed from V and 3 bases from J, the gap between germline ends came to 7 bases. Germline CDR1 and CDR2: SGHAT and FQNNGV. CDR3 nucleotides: TGTGCCAGCAGCTCCCCGGACTACAATGAGCAGTTCTTC. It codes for CASSSPDYNEQFF.

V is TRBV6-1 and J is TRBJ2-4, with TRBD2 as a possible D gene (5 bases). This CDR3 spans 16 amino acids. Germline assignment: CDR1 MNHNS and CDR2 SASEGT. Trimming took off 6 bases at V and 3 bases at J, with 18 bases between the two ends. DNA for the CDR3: TGTGCCAGCAGCTTCGGCCCCTCCGGAGGCAAAAACATTCAGTACTTC. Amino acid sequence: CASSFGPSGGKNIQYF.

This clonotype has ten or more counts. The CDR3 here is CASSPQFSGNTIYF. CDR3 sequence (DNA): TGTGCCAGCAGCCCCCAATTCTCTGGAAACACCATATATTTT. The rearrangement uses TRBV7-6 and TRBJ1-3; D is undetermined. V dropped 5 bases and J dropped 0 bases, with 8 bases sitting between them. This CDR3 has 14 amino acids. Per the germline V gene, CDR1 is SGHVS and CDR2 is FNYEAQ. Combining the CDR3 with reference TRBV7-6 and TRBJ1-3 gives the whole variable domain GAGVSQSPRYKVTKRGQDVALRCDPISGHVSLYWYRQALGQGPEFLTYFNYEAQQDKSGLPNDRFSAERPEGSISTLTIQRTEQRDSAMYRCASSPQFSGNTIYFGEGSWLTVV.

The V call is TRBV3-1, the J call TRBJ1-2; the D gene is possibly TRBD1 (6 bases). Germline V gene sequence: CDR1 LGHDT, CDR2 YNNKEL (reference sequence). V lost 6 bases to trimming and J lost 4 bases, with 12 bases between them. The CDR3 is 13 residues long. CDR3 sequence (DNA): TGTGCCAGCAGTGGGGGGCTCGGCTATGGCTACACCTTC. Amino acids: CASSGGLGYGYTF.

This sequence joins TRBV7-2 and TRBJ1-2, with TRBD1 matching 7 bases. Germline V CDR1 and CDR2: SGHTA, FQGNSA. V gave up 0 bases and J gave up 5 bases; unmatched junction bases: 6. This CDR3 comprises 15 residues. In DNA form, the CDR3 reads TGTGCCAGCAGCTTAGCGACAGGGACTTCGTATGGCTACACCTTC. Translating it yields CASSLATGTSYGYTF.

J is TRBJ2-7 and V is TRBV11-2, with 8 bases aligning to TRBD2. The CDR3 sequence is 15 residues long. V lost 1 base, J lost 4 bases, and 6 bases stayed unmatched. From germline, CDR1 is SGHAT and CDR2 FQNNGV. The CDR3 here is CASSLGVSGEYEQYF. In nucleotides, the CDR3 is TGTGCCAGCAGCTTAGGGGTTAGCGGGGAGTACGAGCAGTACTTC.